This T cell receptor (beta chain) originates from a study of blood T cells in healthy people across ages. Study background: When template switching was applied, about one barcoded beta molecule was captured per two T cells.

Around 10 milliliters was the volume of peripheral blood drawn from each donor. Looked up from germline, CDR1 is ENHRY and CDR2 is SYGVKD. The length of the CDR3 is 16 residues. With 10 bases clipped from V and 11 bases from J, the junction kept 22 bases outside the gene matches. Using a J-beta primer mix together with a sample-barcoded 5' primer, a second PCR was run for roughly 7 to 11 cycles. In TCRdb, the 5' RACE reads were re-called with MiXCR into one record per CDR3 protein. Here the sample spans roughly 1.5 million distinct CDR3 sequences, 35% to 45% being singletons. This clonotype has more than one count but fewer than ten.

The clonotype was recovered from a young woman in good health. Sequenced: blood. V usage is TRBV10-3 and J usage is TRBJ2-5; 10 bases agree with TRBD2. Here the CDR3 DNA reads TGTGCCACCGGGCAAAGCGGGGGGGTTCCAGGTAATGAGCAGTACTTC. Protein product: CATGQSGGVPGNEQYF.